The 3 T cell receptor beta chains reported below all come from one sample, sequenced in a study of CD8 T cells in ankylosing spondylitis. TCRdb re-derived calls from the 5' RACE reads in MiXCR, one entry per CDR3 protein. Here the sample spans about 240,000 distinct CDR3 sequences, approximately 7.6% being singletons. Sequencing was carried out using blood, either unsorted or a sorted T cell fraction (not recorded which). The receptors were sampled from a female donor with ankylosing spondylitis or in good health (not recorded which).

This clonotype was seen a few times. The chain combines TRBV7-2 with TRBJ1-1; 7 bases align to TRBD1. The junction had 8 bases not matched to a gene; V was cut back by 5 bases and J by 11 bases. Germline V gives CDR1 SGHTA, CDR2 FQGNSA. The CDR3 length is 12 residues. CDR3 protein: CASSPRGRGAFF. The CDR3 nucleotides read TGTGCCAGCAGCCCAAGGGGGCGCGGGGCTTTCTTT.

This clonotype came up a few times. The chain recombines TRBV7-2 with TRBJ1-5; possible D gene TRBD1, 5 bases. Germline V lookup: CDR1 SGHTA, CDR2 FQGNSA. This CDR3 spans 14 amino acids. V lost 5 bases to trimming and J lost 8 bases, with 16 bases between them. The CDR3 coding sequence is TGTGCCAGCAGCCCTGGAGGGGTGGGGGAGCCCCAGCATTTT. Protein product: CASSPGGVGEPQHF.

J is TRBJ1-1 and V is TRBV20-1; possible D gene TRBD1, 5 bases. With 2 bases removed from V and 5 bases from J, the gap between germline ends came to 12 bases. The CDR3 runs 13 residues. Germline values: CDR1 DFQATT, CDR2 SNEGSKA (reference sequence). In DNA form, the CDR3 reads TGCAGTGCTAGACAGGGAGTAAAGACTGAAGCTTTCTTT. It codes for CSARQGVKTEAFF.